This note documents a single T cell receptor (beta chain) sequence. The data stem from a study of blood T cell repertoires in COVID-19. Study-wide context: Spain, Italy and the United States supplied samples that represented acute and convalescent COVID-19. PBMCs, B-cell-depleted T cells, or T cells provided the cDNA or gDNA that made up the material.

Per the original data handling: Cell counts per sample came from amplifying reference gene primers. Libraries were prepared by immunoSEQ multiplex PCR; TCRdb keeps only in-frame clonotypes and omits some of them. D and trimming were read from the DNA, whereas the V and J calls and clone size are those reported in that table. Among 99,000 or so clones listed, 84% were seen once. This sequence was found in a man between 65 and 85 years old with active or convalescent COVID-19. Sequenced material: peripheral blood.

The CDR3 loop reads CASDRLAGVTDTQYF. CDR3 nucleotide sequence: TGTGCTAGTGACCGACTAGCGGGGGTCACAGATACGCAGTATTTT. This sequence joins TRBV12-5 and TRBJ2-3, with 12 bases fitting TRBD2. The CDR3 has 15 residues. Germline V gives CDR1 LGHNT, CDR2 FRNRAP. The V and J ends lost 7 bases and 2 bases, in that order; junction bases with no gene match: 4.